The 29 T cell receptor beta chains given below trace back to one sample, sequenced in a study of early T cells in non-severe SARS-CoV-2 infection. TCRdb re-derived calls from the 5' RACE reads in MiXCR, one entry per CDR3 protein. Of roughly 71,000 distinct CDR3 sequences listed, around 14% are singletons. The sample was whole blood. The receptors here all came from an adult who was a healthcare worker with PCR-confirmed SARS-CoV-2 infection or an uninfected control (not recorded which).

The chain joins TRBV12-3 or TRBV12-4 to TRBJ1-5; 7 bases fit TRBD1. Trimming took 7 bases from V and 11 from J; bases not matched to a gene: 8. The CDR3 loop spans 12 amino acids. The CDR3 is CASTKGARAQHF. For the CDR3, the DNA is TGTGCCAGCACCAAGGGGGCGCGGGCCCAGCATTTT.

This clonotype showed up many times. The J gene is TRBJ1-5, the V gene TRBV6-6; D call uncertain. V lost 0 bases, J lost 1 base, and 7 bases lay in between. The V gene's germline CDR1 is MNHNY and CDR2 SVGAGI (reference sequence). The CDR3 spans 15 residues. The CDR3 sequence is CASSYSIQSNQPQHF. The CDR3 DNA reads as TGTGCCAGCAGTTACTCGATACAGAGCAATCAGCCCCAGCATTTT.

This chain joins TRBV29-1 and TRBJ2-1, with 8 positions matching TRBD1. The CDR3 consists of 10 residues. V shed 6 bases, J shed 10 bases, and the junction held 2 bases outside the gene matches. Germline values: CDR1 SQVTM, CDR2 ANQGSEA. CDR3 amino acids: CSVDRGEQFF. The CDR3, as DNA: TGCAGCGTAGACAGGGGCGAGCAGTTCTTC.

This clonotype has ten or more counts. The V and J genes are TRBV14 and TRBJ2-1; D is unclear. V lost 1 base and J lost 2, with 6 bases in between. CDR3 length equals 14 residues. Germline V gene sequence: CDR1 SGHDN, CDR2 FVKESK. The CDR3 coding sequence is TGTGCCAGCAGCCAAGTGGCAGCCTACAATGAGCAGTTCTTC. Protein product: CASSQVAAYNEQFF.

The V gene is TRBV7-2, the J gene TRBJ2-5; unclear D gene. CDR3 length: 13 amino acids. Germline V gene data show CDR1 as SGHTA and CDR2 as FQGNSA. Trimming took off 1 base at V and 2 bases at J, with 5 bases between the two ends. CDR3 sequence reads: CASSLGRQETQYF. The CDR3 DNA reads TGTGCCAGCAGCTTAGGACGGCAAGAGACCCAGTACTTC. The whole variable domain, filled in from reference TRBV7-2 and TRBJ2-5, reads GAGVSQSPSNKVTEKGKDVELRCDPISGHTALYWYRQSLGQGLEFLIYFQGNSAPDKSGLPSDRFSAERTGGSVSTLTIQRTQQEDSAVYLCASSLGRQETQYFGPGTRLLVL.

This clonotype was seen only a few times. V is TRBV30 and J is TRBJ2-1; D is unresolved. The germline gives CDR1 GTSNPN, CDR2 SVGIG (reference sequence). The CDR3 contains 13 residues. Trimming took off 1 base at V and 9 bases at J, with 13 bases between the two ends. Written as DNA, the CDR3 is TGTGCCTGGAGTGGATTTGGGGAAGGTGAGCAGTTCTTC. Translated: CAWSGFGEGEQFF.

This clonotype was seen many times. The CDR3 DNA is TGTGCCAGCAATGGCGGGGGCGCAGATACGCAGTATTTT. Amino acids: CASNGGGADTQYF. The chain is built from TRBV6-5 and TRBJ2-3; a possible D gene is TRBD2 (7 bases). The CDR3 runs 13 residues. CDR1 MNHEY and CDR2 SVGAGI come from the germline V gene. V was pared by 7 bases and J by 4 bases, with 12 bases between.

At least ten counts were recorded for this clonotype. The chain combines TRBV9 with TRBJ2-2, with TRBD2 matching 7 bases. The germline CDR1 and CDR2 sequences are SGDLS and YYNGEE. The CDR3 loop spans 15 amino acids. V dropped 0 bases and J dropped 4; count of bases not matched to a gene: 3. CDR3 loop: CASSVETGGTGELFF. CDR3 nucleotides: TGTGCCAGCAGCGTAGAAACGGGGGGCACCGGGGAGCTGTTTTTT.

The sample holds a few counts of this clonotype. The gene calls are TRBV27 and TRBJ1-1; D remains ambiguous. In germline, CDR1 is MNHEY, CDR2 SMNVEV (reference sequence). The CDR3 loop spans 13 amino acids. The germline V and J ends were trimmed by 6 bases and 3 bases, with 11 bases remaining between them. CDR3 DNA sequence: TGTGCCAGCAGACTAGGGATAGACACTGAAGCTTTCTTT. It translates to CASRLGIDTEAFF.

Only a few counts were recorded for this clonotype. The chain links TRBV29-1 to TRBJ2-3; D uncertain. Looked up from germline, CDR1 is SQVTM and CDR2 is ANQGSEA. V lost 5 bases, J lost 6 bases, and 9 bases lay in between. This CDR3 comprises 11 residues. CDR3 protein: CSVWSVDTQYF. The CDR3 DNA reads TGCAGCGTTTGGTCTGTGGATACGCAGTATTTT.

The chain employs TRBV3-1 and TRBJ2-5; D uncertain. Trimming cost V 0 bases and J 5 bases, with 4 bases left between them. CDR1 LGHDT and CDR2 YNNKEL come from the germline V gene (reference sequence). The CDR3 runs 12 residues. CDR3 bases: TGTGCCAGCAGCCAAGATAAGGAGACCCAGTACTTC. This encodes CASSQDKETQYF.

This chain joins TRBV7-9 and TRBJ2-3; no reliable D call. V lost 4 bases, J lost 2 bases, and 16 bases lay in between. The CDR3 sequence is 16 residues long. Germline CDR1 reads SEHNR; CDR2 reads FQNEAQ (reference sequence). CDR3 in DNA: TGTGCCAGCAGCTCATACGCCCAGATATTCACAGATACGCAGTATTTT. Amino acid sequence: CASSSYAQIFTDTQYF.

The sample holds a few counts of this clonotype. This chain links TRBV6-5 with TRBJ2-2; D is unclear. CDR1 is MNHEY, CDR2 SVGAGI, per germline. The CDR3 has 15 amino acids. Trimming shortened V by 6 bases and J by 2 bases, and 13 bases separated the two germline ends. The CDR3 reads CASRVPTGNTGELFF. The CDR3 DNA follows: TGTGCCAGCAGGGTACCAACGGGTAACACCGGGGAGCTGTTTTTT.

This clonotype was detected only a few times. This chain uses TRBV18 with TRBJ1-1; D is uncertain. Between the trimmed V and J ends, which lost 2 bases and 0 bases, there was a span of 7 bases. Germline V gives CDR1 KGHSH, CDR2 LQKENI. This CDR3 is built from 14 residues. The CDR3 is CASSPGRLNTEAFF. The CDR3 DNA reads TGTGCCAGCTCACCAGGGCGGCTGAACACTGAAGCTTTCTTT. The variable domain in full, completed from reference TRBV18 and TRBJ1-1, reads NAGVMQNPRHLVRRRGQEARLRCSPMKGHSHVYWYRQLPEEGLKFMVYLQKENIIDESGMPKERFSAEFPKEGPSILRIQQVVRGDSAAYFCASSPGRLNTEAFFGQGTRLTVV.

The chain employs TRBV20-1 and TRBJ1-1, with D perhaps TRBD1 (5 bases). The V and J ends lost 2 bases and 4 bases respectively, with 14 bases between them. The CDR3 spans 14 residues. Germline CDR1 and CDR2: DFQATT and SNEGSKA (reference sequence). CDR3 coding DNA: TGCAGTGCTAGATGGCCGCGGGGGGGCACTGAAGCTTTCTTT. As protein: CSARWPRGGTEAFF.

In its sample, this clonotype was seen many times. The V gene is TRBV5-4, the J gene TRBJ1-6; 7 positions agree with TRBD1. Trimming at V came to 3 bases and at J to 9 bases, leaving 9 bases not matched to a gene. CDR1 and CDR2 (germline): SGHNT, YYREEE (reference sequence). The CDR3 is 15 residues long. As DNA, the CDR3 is TGTGCCAGCAGCTCAAAAACAGGGGAGGCTTCACCCCTCCACTTT. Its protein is CASSSKTGEASPLHF.

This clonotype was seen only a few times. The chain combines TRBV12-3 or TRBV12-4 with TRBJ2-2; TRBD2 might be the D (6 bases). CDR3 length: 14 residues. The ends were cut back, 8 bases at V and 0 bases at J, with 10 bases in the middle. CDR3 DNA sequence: TGTGCCAGCGGGCGGGGCGCGAACACCGGGGAGCTGTTTTTT. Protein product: CASGRGANTGELFF.

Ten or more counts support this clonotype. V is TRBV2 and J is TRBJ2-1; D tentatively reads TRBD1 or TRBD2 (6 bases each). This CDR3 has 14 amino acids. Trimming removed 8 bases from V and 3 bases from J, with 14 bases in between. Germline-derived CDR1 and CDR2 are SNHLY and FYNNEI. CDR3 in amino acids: CASRGGGSYNEQFF. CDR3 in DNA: TGTGCCAGCCGAGGGGGAGGCAGCTACAATGAGCAGTTCTTC.

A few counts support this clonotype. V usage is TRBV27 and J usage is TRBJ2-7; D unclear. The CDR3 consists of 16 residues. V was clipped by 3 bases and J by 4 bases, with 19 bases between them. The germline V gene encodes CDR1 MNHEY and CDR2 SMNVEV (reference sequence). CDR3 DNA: TGTGCCAGCAGTTTCCTAGGGCCCTCGGTGTGGTACGAGCAGTACTTC. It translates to CASSFLGPSVWYEQYF.

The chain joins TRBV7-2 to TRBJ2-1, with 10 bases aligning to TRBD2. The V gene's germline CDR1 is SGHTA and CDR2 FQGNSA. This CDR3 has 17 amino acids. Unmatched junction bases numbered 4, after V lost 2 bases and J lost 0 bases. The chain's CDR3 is CASSLWGLATSYNEQFF. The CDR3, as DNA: TGTGCCAGCAGCTTATGGGGACTAGCGACCTCCTACAATGAGCAGTTCTTC.

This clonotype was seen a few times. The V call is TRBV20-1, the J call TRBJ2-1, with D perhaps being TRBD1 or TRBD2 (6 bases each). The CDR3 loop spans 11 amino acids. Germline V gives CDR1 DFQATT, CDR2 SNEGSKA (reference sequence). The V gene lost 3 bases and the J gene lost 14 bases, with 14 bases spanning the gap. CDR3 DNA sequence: TGCAGTGCTAGGGAAAGGGGGGATAAGTTCTTC. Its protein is CSARERGDKFF.

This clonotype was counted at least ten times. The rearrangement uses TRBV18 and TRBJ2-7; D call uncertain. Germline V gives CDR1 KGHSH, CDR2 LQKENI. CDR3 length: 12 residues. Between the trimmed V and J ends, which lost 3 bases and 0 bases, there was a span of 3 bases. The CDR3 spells CASSPDSYEQYF. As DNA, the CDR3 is TGTGCCAGCTCACCCGACTCCTACGAGCAGTACTTC.

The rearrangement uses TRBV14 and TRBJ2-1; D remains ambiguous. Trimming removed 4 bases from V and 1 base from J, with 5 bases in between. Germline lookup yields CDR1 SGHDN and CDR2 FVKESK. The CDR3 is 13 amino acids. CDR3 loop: CASSRRSYNEQFF. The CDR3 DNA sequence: TGTGCCAGCAGCCGAAGGTCCTACAATGAGCAGTTCTTC.

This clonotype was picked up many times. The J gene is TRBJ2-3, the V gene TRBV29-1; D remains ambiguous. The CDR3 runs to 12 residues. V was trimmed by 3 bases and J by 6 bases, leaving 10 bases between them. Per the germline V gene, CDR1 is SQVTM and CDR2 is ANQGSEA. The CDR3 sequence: CSVDFARDTQYF. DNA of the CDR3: TGCAGCGTTGATTTTGCGCGGGATACGCAGTATTTT.

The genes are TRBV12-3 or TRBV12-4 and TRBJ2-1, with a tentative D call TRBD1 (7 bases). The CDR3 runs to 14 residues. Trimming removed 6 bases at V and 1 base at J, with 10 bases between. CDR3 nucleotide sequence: TGTGCCAGCAGGACAGGGAGGTCCTACAATGAGCAGTTCTTC. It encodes CASRTGRSYNEQFF.

CDR3 amino acids: CASSKLAGIYEQYF. Written as DNA, the CDR3 is TGCGCCAGCAGCAAACTAGCGGGTATTTACGAGCAGTACTTC. The chain combines TRBV4-1 with TRBJ2-7, with 9 bases that match TRBD2. V trimming: 5 bases; J trimming: 4 bases; junction bases outside the gene matches: 6. The CDR3 is made up of 14 amino acids. Per germline, CDR1 MGHRA and CDR2 YSYEKL.

The CDR3 nucleotides are TGTGCCAGCAGCCAGGGTACAGAAAACATTCAGTACTTC. Protein: CASSQGTENIQYF. The rearrangement links TRBV4-2 to TRBJ2-4; D not certain. The CDR3 is 13 amino acids. V gave up 3 bases and J gave up 5 bases, with 8 bases separating them. Looked up from germline, CDR1 is LGHNA and CDR2 is YNFKEQ.

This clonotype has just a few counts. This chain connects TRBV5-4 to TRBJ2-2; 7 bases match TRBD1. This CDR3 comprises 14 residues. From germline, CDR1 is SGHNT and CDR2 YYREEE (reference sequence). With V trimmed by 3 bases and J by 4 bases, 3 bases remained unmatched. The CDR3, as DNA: TGTGCCAGCAGCTGGGACAGCTTCACCGGGGAGCTGTTTTTT. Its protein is CASSWDSFTGELFF.

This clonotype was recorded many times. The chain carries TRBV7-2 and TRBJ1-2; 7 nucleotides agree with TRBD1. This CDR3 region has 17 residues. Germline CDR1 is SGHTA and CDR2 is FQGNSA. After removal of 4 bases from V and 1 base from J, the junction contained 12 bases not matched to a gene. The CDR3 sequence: CASSSNRGRTNNYGYTF. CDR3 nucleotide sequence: TGTGCCAGCAGCTCTAACAGGGGACGGACAAATAACTATGGCTACACCTTC. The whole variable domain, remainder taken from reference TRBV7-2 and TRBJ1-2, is GAGVSQSPSNKVTEKGKDVELRCDPISGHTALYWYRQSLGQGLEFLIYFQGNSAPDKSGLPSDRFSAERTGGSVSTLTIQRTQQEDSAVYLCASSSNRGRTNNYGYTFGSGTRLTVV.